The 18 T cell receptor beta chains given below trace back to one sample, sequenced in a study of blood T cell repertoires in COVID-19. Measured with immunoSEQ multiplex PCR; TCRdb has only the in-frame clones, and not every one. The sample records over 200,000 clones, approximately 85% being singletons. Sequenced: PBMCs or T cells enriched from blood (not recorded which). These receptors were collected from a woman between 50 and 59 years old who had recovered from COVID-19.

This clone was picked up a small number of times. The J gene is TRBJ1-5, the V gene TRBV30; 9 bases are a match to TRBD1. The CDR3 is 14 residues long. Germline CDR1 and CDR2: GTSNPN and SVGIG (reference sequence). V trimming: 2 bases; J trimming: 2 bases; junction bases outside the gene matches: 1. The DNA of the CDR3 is TGTGCCTGGAGTCGGACAGGGGGCAATCAGCCCCAGCATTTT. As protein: CAWSRTGGNQPQHF.

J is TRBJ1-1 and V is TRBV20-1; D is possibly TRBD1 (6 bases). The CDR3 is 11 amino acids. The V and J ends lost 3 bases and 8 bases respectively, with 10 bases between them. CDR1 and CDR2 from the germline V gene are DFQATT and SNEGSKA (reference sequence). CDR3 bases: TGCAGTGCTAGGGATCAGGGGGAAGCTTTCTTT. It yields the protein CSARDQGEAFF.

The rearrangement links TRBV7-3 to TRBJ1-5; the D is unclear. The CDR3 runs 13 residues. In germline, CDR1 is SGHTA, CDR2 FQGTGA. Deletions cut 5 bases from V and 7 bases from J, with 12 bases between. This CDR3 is CASSAGSGQPQHF. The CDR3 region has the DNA TGTGCCAGCAGCGCCGGGTCGGGACAGCCCCAGCATTTT.

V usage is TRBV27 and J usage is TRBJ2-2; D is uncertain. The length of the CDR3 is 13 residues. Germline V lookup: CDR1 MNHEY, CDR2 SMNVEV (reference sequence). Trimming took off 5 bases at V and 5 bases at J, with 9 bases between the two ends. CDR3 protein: CASSPDWTGELFF. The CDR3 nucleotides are TGTGCCAGCAGTCCTGACTGGACCGGGGAGCTGTTTTTT.

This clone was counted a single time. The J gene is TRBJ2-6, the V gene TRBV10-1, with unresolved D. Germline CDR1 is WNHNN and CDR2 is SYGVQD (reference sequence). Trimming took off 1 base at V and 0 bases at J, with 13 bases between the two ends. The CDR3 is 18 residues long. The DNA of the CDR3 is TGCGCCAGCAGTGAGTGTATCGTCTCACACTCTGGGGCCAACGTCCTGACTTTC. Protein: CASSECIVSHSGANVLTF.

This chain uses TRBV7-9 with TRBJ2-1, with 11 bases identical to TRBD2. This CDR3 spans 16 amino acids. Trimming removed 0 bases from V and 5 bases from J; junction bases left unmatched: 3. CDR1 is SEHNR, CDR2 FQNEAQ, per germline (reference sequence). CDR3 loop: CASSLASSGRDNEQFF. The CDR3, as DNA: TGTGCCAGCAGCTTAGCGAGTAGCGGGAGGGACAATGAGCAGTTCTTC. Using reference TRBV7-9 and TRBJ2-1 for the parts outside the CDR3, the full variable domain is DTGVSQNPRHKITKRGQNVTFRCDPISEHNRLYWYRQTLGQGPEFLTYFQNEAQLEKSRLLSDRFSAERPKGSFSTLEIQRTEQGDSAMYLCASSLASSGRDNEQFFGPGTRLTVL.

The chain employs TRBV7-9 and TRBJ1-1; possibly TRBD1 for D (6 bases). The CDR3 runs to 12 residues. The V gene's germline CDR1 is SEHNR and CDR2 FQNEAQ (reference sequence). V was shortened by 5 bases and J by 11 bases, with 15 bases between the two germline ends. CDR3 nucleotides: TGTGCCAGCAGCCTTATACAGGGATCGGCTTTCTTT. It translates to CASSLIQGSAFF.

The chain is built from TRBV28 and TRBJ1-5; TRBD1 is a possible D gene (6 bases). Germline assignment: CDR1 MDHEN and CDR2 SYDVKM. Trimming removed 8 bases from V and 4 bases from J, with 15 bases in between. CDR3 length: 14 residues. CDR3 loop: CASGEQGENQPQHF. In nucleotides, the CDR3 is TGTGCCAGCGGGGAACAGGGAGAGAATCAGCCCCAGCATTTT.

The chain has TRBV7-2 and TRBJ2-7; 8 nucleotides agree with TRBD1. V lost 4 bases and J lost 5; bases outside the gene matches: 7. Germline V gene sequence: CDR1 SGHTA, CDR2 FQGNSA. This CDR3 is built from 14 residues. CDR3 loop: CASSWTGTGNEQYF. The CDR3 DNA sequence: TGTGCCAGCAGCTGGACCGGGACAGGCAACGAGCAGTACTTC. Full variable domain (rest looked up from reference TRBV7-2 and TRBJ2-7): GAGVSQSPSNKVTEKGKDVELRCDPISGHTALYWYRQSLGQGLEFLIYFQGNSAPDKSGLPSDRFSAERTGGSVSTLTIQRTQQEDSAVYLCASSWTGTGNEQYFGPGTRLTVT.

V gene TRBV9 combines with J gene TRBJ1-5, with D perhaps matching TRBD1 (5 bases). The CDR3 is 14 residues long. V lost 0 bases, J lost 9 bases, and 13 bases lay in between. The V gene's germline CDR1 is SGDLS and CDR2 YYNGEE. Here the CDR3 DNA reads TGTGCCAGCAGCGTAGGGGCAGGGCCGACGCCCCAGCATTTT. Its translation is CASSVGAGPTPQHF.

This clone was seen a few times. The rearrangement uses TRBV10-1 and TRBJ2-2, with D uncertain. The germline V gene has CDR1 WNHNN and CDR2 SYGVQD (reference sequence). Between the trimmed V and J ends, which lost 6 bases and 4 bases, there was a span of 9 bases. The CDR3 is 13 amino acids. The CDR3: CASSALVTGELFF. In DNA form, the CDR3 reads TGCGCCAGCAGCGCGCTTGTCACCGGGGAGCTGTTTTTT.

This CDR3 reads CASSNREFRSYEQYF. In nucleotides, the CDR3 is TGTGCCAGCTCAAACAGGGAATTCCGATCCTACGAGCAGTACTTC. The chain has TRBV18 and TRBJ2-7; a weak D match, TRBD1 (6 bases). Between the trimmed V and J ends, which lost 5 bases and 1 base, there was a span of 15 bases. This CDR3 region has 15 residues. Germline CDR1 KGHSH, CDR2 LQKENI.

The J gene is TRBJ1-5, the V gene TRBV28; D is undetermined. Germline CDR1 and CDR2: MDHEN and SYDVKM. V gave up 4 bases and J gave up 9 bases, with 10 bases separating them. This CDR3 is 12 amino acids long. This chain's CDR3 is CASSSSSLPQHF. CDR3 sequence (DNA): TGTGCCAGCAGTTCCTCTTCGTTGCCCCAGCATTTT.

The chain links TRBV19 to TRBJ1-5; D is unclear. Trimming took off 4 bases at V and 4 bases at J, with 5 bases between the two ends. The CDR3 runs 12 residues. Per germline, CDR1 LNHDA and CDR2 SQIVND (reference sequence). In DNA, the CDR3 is TGTGCCAGTAGTAGCCGGAATCAGCCCCAGCATTTT. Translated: CASSSRNQPQHF. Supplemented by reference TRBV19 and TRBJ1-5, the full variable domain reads DGGITQSPKYLFRKEGQNVTLSCEQNLNHDAMYWYRQDPGQGLRLIYYSQIVNDFQKGDIAEGYSVSREKKESFPLTVTSAQKNPTAFYLCASSSRNQPQHFGDGTRLSIL.

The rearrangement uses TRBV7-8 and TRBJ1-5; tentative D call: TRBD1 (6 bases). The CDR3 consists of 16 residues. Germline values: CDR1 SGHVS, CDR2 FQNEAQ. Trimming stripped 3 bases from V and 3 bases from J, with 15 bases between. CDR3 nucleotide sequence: TGTGCCAGCAGCTTGTACGACAGGCGACCCAATCAGCCCCAGCATTTT. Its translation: CASSLYDRRPNQPQHF.

The CDR3 DNA reads TGTGCCAGTAGCCTGACAGGGACAGGGGGTAGACTTTACAATTCACCCCTCCACTTT. Translation: CASSLTGTGGRLYNSPLHF. This chain uses TRBV19 with TRBJ1-6; 11 nucleotides line up with TRBD1. CDR3 length: 19 residues. Germline lookup yields CDR1 LNHDA and CDR2 SQIVND (reference sequence). V was clipped by 6 bases and J by 7 bases; unmatched bases: 17.

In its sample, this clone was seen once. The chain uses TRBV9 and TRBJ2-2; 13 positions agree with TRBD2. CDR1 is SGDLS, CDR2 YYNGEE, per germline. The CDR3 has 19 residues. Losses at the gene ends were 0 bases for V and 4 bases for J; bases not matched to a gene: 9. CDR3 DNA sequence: TGTGCCAGCAGCGTAGCCCCCCCGGGACTAGCGGGACCCACCGGGGAGCTGTTTTTT. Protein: CASSVAPPGLAGPTGELFF.

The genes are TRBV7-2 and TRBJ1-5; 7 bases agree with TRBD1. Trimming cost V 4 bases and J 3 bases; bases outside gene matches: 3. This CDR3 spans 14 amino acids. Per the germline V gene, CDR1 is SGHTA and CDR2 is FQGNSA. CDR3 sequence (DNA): TGTGCCAGCAGCTCACAGGGGTCCAATCAGCCCCAGCATTTT. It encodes CASSSQGSNQPQHF. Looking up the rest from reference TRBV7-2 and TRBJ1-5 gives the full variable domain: GAGVSQSPSNKVTEKGKDVELRCDPISGHTALYWYRQSLGQGLEFLIYFQGNSAPDKSGLPSDRFSAERTGGSVSTLTIQRTQQEDSAVYLCASSSQGSNQPQHFGDGTRLSIL.